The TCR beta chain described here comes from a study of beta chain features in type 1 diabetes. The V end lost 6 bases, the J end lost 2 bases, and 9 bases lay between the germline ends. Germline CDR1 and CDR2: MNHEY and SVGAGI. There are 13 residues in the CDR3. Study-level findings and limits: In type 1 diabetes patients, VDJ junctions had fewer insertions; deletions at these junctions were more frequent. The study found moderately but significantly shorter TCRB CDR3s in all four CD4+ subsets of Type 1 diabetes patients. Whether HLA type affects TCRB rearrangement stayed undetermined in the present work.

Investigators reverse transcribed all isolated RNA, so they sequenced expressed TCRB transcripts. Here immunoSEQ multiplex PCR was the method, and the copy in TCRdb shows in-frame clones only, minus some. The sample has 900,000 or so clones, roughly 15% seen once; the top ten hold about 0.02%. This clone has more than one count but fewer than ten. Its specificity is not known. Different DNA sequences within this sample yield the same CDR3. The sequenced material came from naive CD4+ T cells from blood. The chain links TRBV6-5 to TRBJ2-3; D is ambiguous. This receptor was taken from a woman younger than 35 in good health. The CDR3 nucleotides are TGTGCCAGCAGCAGACAATCCACAGATACGCAGTATTTT. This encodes CASSRQSTDTQYF.